These T cell receptor beta chains were read from a single sample in a study of T cell repertoires in cytomegalovirus infection. TCRdb reprocessed the reads via MiXCR and lists one record per CDR3 protein. The repertoire has just under 300,000 distinct CDR3 sequences, approximately 8.9% of them found once; the top ten carry around 2.4%. Sequenced: PBMCs. The source is a human donor in good health (CMV status not recorded). Some clones in this sample may be carry-over from other donors' samples. Both conserved end residues are part of each CDR3. The D gene is left open where the match is weak. Part of the rows lack a size; the others show once, few, many or a class for expanded clones.

V	size	J	D	DNA	CDR3
TRBV19	many	TRBJ1-1	-	TGTGCCAGTAGCCCGGACGGCTTCGGAACTGAAGCTTTCTTT	CASSPDGFGTEAFF
TRBV20-1	-	TRBJ2-3	-	TGCAGTGCGTCGCGGGATGGGTATACGCAGTATTTT	CSASRDGYTQYF
TRBV13	few	TRBJ1-6	-	TGTGCCAGCAGCTTAGGGGAGGAAGGGTCACCCCTCCACTTT	CASSLGEEGSPLHF
TRBV15	-	TRBJ1-2	TRBD1	TGTGCCACCAGCGGACAGGGGTCGGTTGGCTACACCTTC	CATSGQGSVGYTF
TRBV7-8	few	TRBJ2-7	-	TGTGCCAGCAGCTTAGCCGTGAAGGGGCGCGAGCAGTACTTC	CASSLAVKGREQYF
TRBV20-1	few	TRBJ1-3	-	TGCAGTGCTAGAATATGGAGGTCCCCTGGAAACACCATATATTTT	CSARIWRSPGNTIYF
TRBV28	many	TRBJ2-1	-	TGTGCCAGCAGTTCTCCGGCACTCGAGAAGCAGTTCTTC	CASSSPALEKQFF
TRBV29-1	-	TRBJ1-3	-	TGCAGCGTTGAAGGGCCCTCGTGGGGAAACACCATATATTTT	CSVEGPSWGNTIYF
TRBV5-5	few	TRBJ2-7	TRBD1	TGTGCCAGCAGCTTCTCGTGGACAGGTTACGAGCAGTACTTC	CASSFSWTGYEQYF
TRBV5-1	many	TRBJ1-1	-	TGCGCCAGCAGCTTGGAACGGACAGAAGCTTTCTTT	CASSLERTEAFF
TRBV20-1	many	TRBJ1-1	-	TGCAGTGCTAGGCCCCCGGACCAATACACTGAAGCTTTCTTT	CSARPPDQYTEAFF
TRBV7-2	many	TRBJ2-7	-	TGTGCCAGCAGCGCCCTAGGGTTCGGCGAGCAGTACTTC	CASSALGFGEQYF